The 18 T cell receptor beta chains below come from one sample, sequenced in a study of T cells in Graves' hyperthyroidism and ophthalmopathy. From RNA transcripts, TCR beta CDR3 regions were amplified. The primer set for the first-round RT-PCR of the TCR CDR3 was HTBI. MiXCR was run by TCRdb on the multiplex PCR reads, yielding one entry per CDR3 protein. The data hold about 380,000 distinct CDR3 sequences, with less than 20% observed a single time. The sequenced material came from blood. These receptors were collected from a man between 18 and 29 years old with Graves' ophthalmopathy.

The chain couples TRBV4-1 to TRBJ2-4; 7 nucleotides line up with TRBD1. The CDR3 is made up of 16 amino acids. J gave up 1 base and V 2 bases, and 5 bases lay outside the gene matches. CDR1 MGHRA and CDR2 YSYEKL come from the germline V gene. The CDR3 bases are TGCGCCAGCAGCCAATCGAAGGGGGCGGCCAAAAACATTCAGTACTTC. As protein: CASSQSKGAAKNIQYF.

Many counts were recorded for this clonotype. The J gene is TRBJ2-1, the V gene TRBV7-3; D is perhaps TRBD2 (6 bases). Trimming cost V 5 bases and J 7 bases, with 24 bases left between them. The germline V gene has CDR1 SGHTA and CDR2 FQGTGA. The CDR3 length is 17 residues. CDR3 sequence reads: CASSHKGRPQGSNEQFF. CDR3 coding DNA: TGTGCCAGCAGCCATAAAGGGAGGCCGCAGGGTAGTAATGAGCAGTTCTTC.

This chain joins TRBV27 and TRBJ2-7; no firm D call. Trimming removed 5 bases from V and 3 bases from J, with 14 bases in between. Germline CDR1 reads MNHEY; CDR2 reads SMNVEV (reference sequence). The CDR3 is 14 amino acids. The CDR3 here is CASSPRVWDYEQYF. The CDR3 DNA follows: TGTGCCAGCAGTCCCCGGGTCTGGGACTACGAGCAGTACTTC.

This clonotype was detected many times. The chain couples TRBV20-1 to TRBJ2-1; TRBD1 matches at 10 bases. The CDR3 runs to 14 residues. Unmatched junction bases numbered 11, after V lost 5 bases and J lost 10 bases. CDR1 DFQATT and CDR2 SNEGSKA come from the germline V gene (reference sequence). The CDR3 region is CSAAPPGTGDEQFF. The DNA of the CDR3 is TGCAGTGCTGCCCCCCCGGGGACAGGGGACGAGCAGTTCTTC.

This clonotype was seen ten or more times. In DNA, the CDR3 is TGTGCCAGCACCCCTGGGGCCGCCTATGGCTACACCTTC. The encoded protein is CASTPGAAYGYTF. The chain carries TRBV28 and TRBJ1-2; possibly TRBD1 for D (5 bases). Germline CDR1 is MDHEN and CDR2 is SYDVKM. Trimming pared 7 bases from V and 4 bases from J, leaving 13 bases between. The CDR3 extends over 13 amino acids.

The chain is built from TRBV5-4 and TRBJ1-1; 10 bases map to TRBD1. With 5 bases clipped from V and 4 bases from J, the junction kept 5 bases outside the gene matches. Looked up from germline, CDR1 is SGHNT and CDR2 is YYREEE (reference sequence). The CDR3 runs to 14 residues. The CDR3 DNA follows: TGTGCCAGCAGTTCGGACAGGGGGGCCACTGAAGCTTTCTTT. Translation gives CASSSDRGATEAFF.

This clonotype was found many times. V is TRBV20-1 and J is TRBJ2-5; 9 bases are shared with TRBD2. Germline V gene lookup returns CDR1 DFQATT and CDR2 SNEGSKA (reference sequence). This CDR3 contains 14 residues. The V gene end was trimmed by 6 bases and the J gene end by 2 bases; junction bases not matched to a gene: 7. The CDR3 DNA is TGCAGTGCGCGGGAGGGAGGGTATCAAGAGACCCAGTACTTC. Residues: CSAREGGYQETQYF.

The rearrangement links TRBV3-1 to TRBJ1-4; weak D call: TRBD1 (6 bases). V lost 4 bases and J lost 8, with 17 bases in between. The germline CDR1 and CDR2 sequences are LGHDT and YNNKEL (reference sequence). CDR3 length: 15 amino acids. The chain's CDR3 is CASSRPGHLREKLFF. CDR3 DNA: TGTGCCAGCAGCCGCCCGGGACACCTGCGGGAAAAACTGTTTTTT.

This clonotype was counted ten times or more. CDR3 protein: CASVKDYEQYF. DNA of the CDR3: TGTGCCAGCGTAAAGGACTACGAGCAGTACTTC. This chain uses TRBV6-1 with TRBJ2-7, with no clear D. From germline, CDR1 is MNHNS and CDR2 SASEGT. The CDR3 has 11 amino acids. Trimming cost V 8 bases and J 3 bases, with 8 bases left between them.

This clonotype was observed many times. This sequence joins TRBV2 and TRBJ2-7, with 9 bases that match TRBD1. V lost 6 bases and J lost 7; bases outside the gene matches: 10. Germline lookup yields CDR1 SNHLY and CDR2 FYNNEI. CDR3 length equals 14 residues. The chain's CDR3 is CASRGQGNVGEQYF. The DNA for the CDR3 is TGTGCCAGCAGGGGACAGGGAAATGTGGGGGAGCAGTACTTC.

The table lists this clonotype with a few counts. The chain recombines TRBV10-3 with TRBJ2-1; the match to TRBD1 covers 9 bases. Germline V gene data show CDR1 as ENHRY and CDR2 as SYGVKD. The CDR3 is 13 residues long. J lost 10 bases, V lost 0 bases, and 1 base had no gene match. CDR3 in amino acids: CAISESGTGEQFF. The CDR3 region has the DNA TGTGCCATCAGTGAGTCAGGGACAGGGGAGCAGTTCTTC.

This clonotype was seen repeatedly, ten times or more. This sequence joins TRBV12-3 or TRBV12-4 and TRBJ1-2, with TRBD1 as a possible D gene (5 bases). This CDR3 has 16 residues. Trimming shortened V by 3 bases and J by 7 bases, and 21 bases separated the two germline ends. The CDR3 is CASSFVSGTPAPGYTF. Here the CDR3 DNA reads TGTGCCAGCAGTTTCGTCTCCGGGACTCCGGCGCCTGGCTACACCTTC.

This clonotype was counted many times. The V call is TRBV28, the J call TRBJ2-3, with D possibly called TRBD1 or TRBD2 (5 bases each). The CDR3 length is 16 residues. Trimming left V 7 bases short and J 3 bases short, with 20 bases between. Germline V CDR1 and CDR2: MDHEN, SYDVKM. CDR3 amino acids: CASTRTGPPITDTQYF. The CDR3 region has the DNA TGTGCCAGCACCCGAACGGGACCGCCGATTACAGATACGCAGTATTTT.

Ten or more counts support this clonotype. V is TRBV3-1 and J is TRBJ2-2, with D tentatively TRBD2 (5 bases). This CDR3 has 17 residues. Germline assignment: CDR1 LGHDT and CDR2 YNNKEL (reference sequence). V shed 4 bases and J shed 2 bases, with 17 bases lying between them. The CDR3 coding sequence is TGTGCCAGCAGCCTATCTGGGCTTCGGGATAACACCGGGGAGCTGTTTTTT. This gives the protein CASSLSGLRDNTGELFF.

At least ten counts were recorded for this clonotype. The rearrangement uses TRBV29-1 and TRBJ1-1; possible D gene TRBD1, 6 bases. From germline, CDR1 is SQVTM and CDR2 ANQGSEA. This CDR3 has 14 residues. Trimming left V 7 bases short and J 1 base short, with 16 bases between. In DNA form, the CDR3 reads TGCAGCGCCCAAACCGGGACAACGAACACTGAAGCTTTCTTT. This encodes CSAQTGTTNTEAFF. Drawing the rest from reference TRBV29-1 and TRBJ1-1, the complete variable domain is SAVISQKPSRDICQRGTSLTIQCQVDSQVTMMFWYRQQPGQSLTLIATANQGSEATYESGFVIDKFPISRPNLTFSTLTVSNMSPEDSSIYLCSAQTGTTNTEAFFGQGTRLTVV.

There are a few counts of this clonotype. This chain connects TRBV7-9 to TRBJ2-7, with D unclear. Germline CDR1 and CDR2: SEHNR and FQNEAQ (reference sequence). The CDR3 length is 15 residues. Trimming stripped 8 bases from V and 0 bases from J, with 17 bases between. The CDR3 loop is CASFSPTGSSYEQYF. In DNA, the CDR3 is TGTGCCAGCTTCTCCCCGACCGGAAGCTCCTACGAGCAGTACTTC.

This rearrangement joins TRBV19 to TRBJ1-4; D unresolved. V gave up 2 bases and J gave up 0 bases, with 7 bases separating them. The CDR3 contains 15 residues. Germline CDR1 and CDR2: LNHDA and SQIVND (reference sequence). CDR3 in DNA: TGTGCCAGTAGTATAACGTATGCAACTAATGAAAAACTGTTTTTT. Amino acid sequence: CASSITYATNEKLFF.

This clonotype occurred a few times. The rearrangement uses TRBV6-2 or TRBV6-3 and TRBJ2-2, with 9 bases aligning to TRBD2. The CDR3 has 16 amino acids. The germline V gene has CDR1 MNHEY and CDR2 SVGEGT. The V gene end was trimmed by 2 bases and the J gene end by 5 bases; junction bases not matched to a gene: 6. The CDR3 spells CASSYGGAGGTGELFF. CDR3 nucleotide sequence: TGTGCCAGCAGTTACGGGGGAGCGGGGGGAACCGGGGAGCTGTTTTTT.